The 8 T cell receptor beta chains reported below all come from one sample, sequenced in a study of cytomegalovirus exposure and HLA in healthy donors. PCR used 60 Vbeta primers and 13 Jbeta primers. Measured with immunoSEQ multiplex PCR; TCRdb has only the in-frame clones, and not every one. Of 150,000 to 200,000 clones in the sample, roughly four fifths are singletons; the top ten hold around 2%. Input material: PBMCs. These receptors originate from a man between 18 and 29 years old in good health and CMV-seronegative.

The chain links TRBV2 to TRBJ1-2, with D unclear. From germline, CDR1 is SNHLY and CDR2 FYNNEI. There are 13 residues in the CDR3. V gave up 6 bases and J gave up 4 bases, with 12 bases separating them. The CDR3 region is CASRSGVAYGYTF. The CDR3 nucleotides read TGTGCCAGCAGGTCAGGTGTGGCCTATGGCTACACCTTC.

This sequence joins TRBV6-5 and TRBJ2-1, with 8 bases that match TRBD2. V lost 6 bases and J lost 5; bases outside the gene matches: 9. The CDR3 is made up of 15 amino acids. Germline lookup yields CDR1 MNHEY and CDR2 SVGAGI. CDR3 loop: CASSPGTSRDNEQFF. The DNA of the CDR3 is TGTGCCAGCAGCCCCGGGACTAGTCGCGACAATGAGCAGTTCTTC.

The rearrangement joins TRBV6-4 to TRBJ2-1, with 7 bases lining up with TRBD2. The CDR3 runs to 15 residues. Unmatched junction bases numbered 8, after V lost 2 bases and J lost 7 bases. Germline-derived CDR1 and CDR2 are MRHNA and SNTAGT. CDR3 sequence reads: CASSDGWEGRNEQFF. CDR3 coding DNA: TGTGCCAGCAGTGACGGGTGGGAGGGCCGGAATGAGCAGTTCTTC.

The chain couples TRBV19 to TRBJ1-5, with TRBD1 as a possible D gene (5 bases). The CDR3 is 15 amino acids. V lost 3 bases to trimming and J lost 3 bases, with 12 bases between them. Germline CDR1 and CDR2: LNHDA and SQIVND (reference sequence). CDR3 region: CASSIRAAINQPQHF. CDR3 nucleotide sequence: TGTGCCAGTAGTATCAGGGCGGCCATCAATCAGCCCCAGCATTTT.

The chain carries TRBV6-5 and TRBJ2-3; 13 bases agree with TRBD2. Germline CDR1 MNHEY, CDR2 SVGAGI. The CDR3 contains 15 residues. The V and J ends lost 2 bases and 8 bases, in that order; junction bases with no gene match: 4. In DNA form, the CDR3 reads TGTGCCAGCAGTTACCGGACTAGCGGGGGAGGTACGCAGTATTTT. It translates to CASSYRTSGGGTQYF.

This clone was seen once. J is TRBJ2-7 and V is TRBV28, with D unclear. The germline CDR1 and CDR2 sequences are MDHEN and SYDVKM. CDR3 length equals 16 residues. V was clipped by 1 base and J by 5 bases, with 18 bases between them. CDR3 protein: CASSLSLGRSIHEQYF. CDR3 nucleotides: TGTGCCAGCAGTTTATCTCTAGGAAGATCAATCCACGAGCAGTACTTC.

Points on this clone: An end of the junction does not agree with germline; a read error may underlie this. The chain employs TRBV7-9 and TRBJ2-3, with unresolved D. Germline V CDR1 and CDR2: SEHNR, FQNEAQ (reference sequence). The length of the CDR3 is 13 residues. CDR3 sequence reads: CSSSLILTDTQYF. The CDR3 DNA reads as TGTTCCAGCAGCTTAATCCTCACAGATACGCAGTATTTT.

This rearrangement joins TRBV30 to TRBJ2-6; 7 nucleotides agree with TRBD2. The CDR3 sequence is 15 residues long. With V trimmed by 3 bases and J by 3 bases, 5 bases remained unmatched. The germline V gene encodes CDR1 GTSNPN and CDR2 SVGIG (reference sequence). CDR3 loop: CAWSFGRHGANVLTF. Written as DNA, the CDR3 is TGTGCCTGGAGCTTCGGGAGGCATGGGGCCAACGTCCTGACTTTC.